The 3 T cell receptor beta chains presented below share a single source sample, sequenced in a study of blood T cell repertoires in COVID-19. TCRdb's copy holds only in-frame clones and misses some; the assay was immunoSEQ multiplex PCR. The sample holds 250,000 to 300,000 clones, just over 90% seen once. The sequencing sample was made of PBMCs or T cells enriched from blood (not recorded which). The receptors originated from a woman aged 40 to 49 with acute COVID-19.

V usage is TRBV4-1 and J usage is TRBJ1-2; 7 nucleotides agree with TRBD1. The CDR3 runs 16 residues. The V segment lost 1 base and the J segment 2 bases; nucleotides outside the gene matches: 7. Germline V gene data show CDR1 as MGHRA and CDR2 as YSYEKL. CDR3 sequence: CASSQGWGTVNYGYTF. CDR3 nucleotide sequence: TGCGCCAGCAGCCAAGGTTGGGGGACAGTAAACTATGGCTACACCTTC.

V is TRBV3-1 (or the pseudogene TRBV3-2) and J is TRBJ2-7, with TRBD2 matching 7 bases. Trimming cost V 0 bases and J 4 bases; bases outside gene matches: 6. Germline CDR1 is LGHDT and CDR2 is YNNKEL (reference sequence). The CDR3 runs to 15 residues. The CDR3 reads CASSQDPASGYEQYF. The CDR3 bases are TGTGCCAGCAGCCAAGACCCCGCTAGCGGATACGAGCAGTACTTC.

The genes are TRBV5-1 and TRBJ1-1; D is undetermined. Trimming took off 6 bases at V and 5 bases at J, with 8 bases between the two ends. The length of the CDR3 is 11 residues. CDR1 and CDR2 (germline): SGHRS, YFSETQ. The CDR3 reads CASTGGTEAFF. The CDR3, as DNA: TGCGCCAGCACGGGAGGAACTGAAGCTTTCTTT.